What follows describes a single T cell receptor beta chain. Antigen unknown. PCR involved 60 Vbeta and 13 Jbeta primers. TCRdb's copy holds only in-frame clones and misses some; the assay was immunoSEQ multiplex PCR. The table has fewer than 150,000 clones, about four fifths seen once; the top ten hold about 4.5%. J was trimmed by 4 bases and V by 1 base; bases with no gene match: 3. This CDR3 has 14 residues. Per the germline V gene, CDR1 is SGHTA and CDR2 is FQGTGA. The data were obtained in a study of cytomegalovirus exposure and HLA in healthy donors. For the study at large: One earlier analysis, a look at about 179 million T cells, found roughly 120 million unique TCR beta sequences.

Findings of the study overall: Follow-up analysis later connected one missense variant in DCLRE1C with trimming of TCR beta V- and J-genes. Published work reported that the classifier diagnosed cytomegalovirus status with high specificity and sensitivity.

The chain recombines TRBV7-3 with TRBJ2-5; 7 nucleotides align to TRBD2. This clonotype originated in a man aged 25-45 years in good health. Sequenced material: PBMCs. CDR3 region: CASSLRGRGETQYF. The CDR3, as DNA: TGTGCCAGCAGCTTAAGAGGGAGGGGAGAGACCCAGTACTTC.